The 13 T cell receptor beta chains below all came from one sample that was sequenced in a study of shared clonotypes between healthy human individuals. Generated by immunoSEQ multiplex PCR, the TCRdb table keeps only in-frame clones and is missing some. The table records approximately 470,000 clones, approximately 82% of them present only once. Sequencing was carried out using PBMCs. These receptors were taken from a woman aged 40 to 50 in good health. Some clones in this sample may be carry-over from other donors' samples.

This clone was seen only once. The chain recombines TRBV11-3 with TRBJ2-1; 8 bases fit TRBD2. The CDR3 is made up of 15 amino acids. V shed 3 bases, J shed 4 bases, and the junction held 5 bases outside the gene matches. The germline CDR1 and CDR2 sequences are SGHNT and YENEEA. The CDR3 region is CASSLGLGGYNEQFF. The CDR3 DNA follows: TGTGCCAGCAGCTTGGGACTAGGAGGATACAATGAGCAGTTCTTC.

The V and J genes are TRBV7-2 and TRBJ2-7; the D gene is possibly TRBD2 (7 bases). The CDR3 is 16 amino acids. Looked up from germline, CDR1 is SGHTA and CDR2 is FQGNSA. V was pared by 5 bases and J by 2 bases, with 19 bases between. The CDR3 DNA sequence: TGTGCCAGCAGCAGGGGGGGGCTTCTCGCCACCTACGAGCAGTACTTC. As protein: CASSRGGLLATYEQYF.

This clone was picked up one time. The genes are TRBV9 and TRBJ2-3; D uncertain. The germline V and J ends were trimmed by 4 bases and 3 bases, with 12 bases remaining between them. CDR3 length: 14 amino acids. The germline CDR1 and CDR2 sequences are SGDLS and YYNGEE. The CDR3 loop is CASSPATITDTQYF. CDR3 in DNA: TGTGCCAGCAGCCCAGCCACTATTACAGATACGCAGTATTTT.

This clone was seen just once. With a much larger clone just one base away, this may be a read error. The same CDR3 can be traced to other DNA sequences in this sample. This chain links TRBV28 with TRBJ1-1, with a weak D call TRBD1 (5 bases). The CDR3 has 13 residues. The germline V gene encodes CDR1 MDHEN and CDR2 SYDVKM. The CDR3 region has the DNA TGTGCCAGCAGTTTACAGGGAGGCACTGAAGCCTTCTTT. Protein product: CASSLQGGTEAFF. Combining the CDR3 with reference TRBV28 and TRBJ1-1 gives the whole variable domain DVKVTQSSRYLVKRTGEKVFLECVQDMDHENMFWYRQDPGLGLRLIYFSYDVKMKEKGDIPEGYSVSREKKERFSLILESASTNQTSMYLCASSLQGGTEAFFGQGTRLTVV.

This rearrangement joins TRBV2 to TRBJ2-5, with 7 bases lining up with TRBD2. With V trimmed by 7 bases and J by 3 bases, 5 bases remained unmatched. This CDR3 contains 13 residues. The germline V gene has CDR1 SNHLY and CDR2 FYNNEI. The CDR3 sequence is CASNRDYEETQYF. DNA of the CDR3: TGTGCCAGCAACCGGGACTACGAAGAGACCCAGTACTTC.

V is TRBV7-9 and J is TRBJ1-4; 8 bases map to TRBD1. Germline assignment: CDR1 SEHNR and CDR2 FQNEAQ (reference sequence). J was trimmed by 4 bases and V by 5 bases; bases with no gene match: 3. There are 14 residues in the CDR3. The CDR3 DNA follows: TGTGCCAGCAGCCCGGGACAGGTTAATGAAAAACTGTTTTTT. Translating it yields CASSPGQVNEKLFF.

V is TRBV5-1 and J is TRBJ1-1; TRBD1 agrees at 8 bases. This CDR3 has 16 amino acids. Germline loops: CDR1 SGHRS, CDR2 YFSETQ. J lost 4 bases, V lost 0 bases, and 8 bases had no gene match. The CDR3 DNA sequence: TGCGCCAGCAGCTTGGATCTGGGACAGGTAGGCACTGAAGCTTTCTTT. This codes for CASSLDLGQVGTEAFF.

This clone was counted between two and nine times. The chain employs TRBV21-1 and TRBJ1-5. TRBV21-1 is a known pseudogene. CDR3 size: 17 residues. The CDR3 DNA reads as TGTGCCAGCAGCAAGTCGGCCGGTAGGAATAGCAATCAGCCCCAGCATTTT. It specifies CASSKSAGRNSNQPQHF.

The chain has TRBV2 and TRBJ1-4; 10 bases map to TRBD1. With V trimmed by 5 bases and J by 7 bases, 4 bases remained unmatched. Germline V CDR1 and CDR2: SNHLY, FYNNEI. This CDR3 has 14 residues. DNA of the CDR3: TGTGCCAGCAGTCTGGACAGGGGGAGTGAAAAACTGTTTTTT. It translates to CASSLDRGSEKLFF.

This clone showed up just once. This chain links TRBV7-3 with TRBJ2-1; 8 nucleotides align to TRBD2. CDR3 length equals 15 residues. The V segment lost 5 bases and the J segment 4 bases; nucleotides outside the gene matches: 7. The germline gives CDR1 SGHTA, CDR2 FQGTGA. The CDR3 loop is CASSLLAEHYNEQFF. The CDR3 region has the DNA TGTGCCAGCAGCCTACTAGCGGAACATTACAATGAGCAGTTCTTC. Full variable domain (missing parts from reference TRBV7-3 and TRBJ2-1): GAGVSQTPSNKVTEKGKYVELRCDPISGHTALYWYRQSLGQGPEFLIYFQGTGAADDSGLPNDRFFAVRPEGSVSTLKIQRTERGDSAVYLCASSLLAEHYNEQFFGPGTRLTVL.

This clone has more than one count but fewer than ten. The chain uses TRBV27 and TRBJ2-2; 7 bases map to TRBD2. CDR3 length equals 16 residues. Trimming cost V 2 bases and J 5 bases; bases outside gene matches: 8. Germline CDR1 reads MNHEY; CDR2 reads SMNVEV (reference sequence). The chain's CDR3 is CASSLRAGALTGELFF. The CDR3 nucleotides read TGTGCCAGCAGTTTACGGGCGGGAGCACTGACCGGGGAGCTGTTTTTT.

The V gene is TRBV14, the J gene TRBJ2-1; D is tentatively TRBD1 or TRBD2 (6 bases each). The CDR3 is made up of 19 amino acids. Trimming stripped 0 bases from V and 1 base from J, with 19 bases between. The germline V gene has CDR1 SGHDN and CDR2 FVKESK. The CDR3 spells CASSQDPRPGARSYNEQFF. The CDR3 coding sequence is TGTGCCAGCAGCCAAGACCCACGACCGGGGGCGCGTTCCTACAATGAGCAGTTCTTC. Full variable domain (remainder filled in from reference TRBV14 and TRBJ2-1): EAGVTQFPSHSVIEKGQTVTLRCDPISGHDNLYWYRRVMGKEIKFLLHFVKESKQDESGMPNNRFLAERTGGTYSTLKVQPAELEDSGVYFCASSQDPRPGARSYNEQFFGPGTRLTVL.

This rearrangement joins TRBV5-1 to TRBJ2-5; D unresolved. CDR1 and CDR2 (germline): SGHRS, YFSETQ. This CDR3 contains 15 residues. Trimming took off 4 bases at V and 1 base at J, with 14 bases between the two ends. In DNA form, the CDR3 reads TGCGCCAGCAGCCCAAGGACGGCGAGCCAAGAGACCCAGTACTTC. Amino acids: CASSPRTASQETQYF.